This T cell receptor (beta chain) was recorded in a study of cytomegalovirus exposure and HLA in healthy donors. Study observations and caveats: Accurate prediction of most subjects' HLA-A and HLA-B alleles from TCR beta sequences was reported. High specificity and sensitivity for cytomegalovirus status were reported for the classifier. In the analysis, some V segments, TRBV6-2 and TRBV6-3 included, were excluded as indistinguishable.

Primers included in the PCR were 60 Vbeta and 13 Jbeta primers. The method was immunoSEQ multiplex PCR; TCRdb's version includes in-frame clones alone and lacks a portion of them. The sample has over 90,000 clones; approximately 87% are singletons. The CDR3 sequence is 13 residues long. The V gene lost 0 bases and the J gene lost 1 base, with 4 bases spanning the gap. The germline V gene encodes CDR1 SGDLS and CDR2 YYNGEE. Concerning this clone itself: Its antigen is currently unknown.

Material for sequencing was PBMCs. The J gene is TRBJ2-5, the V gene TRBV9; no clear D gene. The source of this sequence is a man aged 40-50 years in good health and CMV-seronegative. Here the CDR3 reads CASSVGAQETQYF. DNA for the CDR3: TGTGCCAGCAGCGTAGGGGCCCAAGAGACCCAGTACTTC.